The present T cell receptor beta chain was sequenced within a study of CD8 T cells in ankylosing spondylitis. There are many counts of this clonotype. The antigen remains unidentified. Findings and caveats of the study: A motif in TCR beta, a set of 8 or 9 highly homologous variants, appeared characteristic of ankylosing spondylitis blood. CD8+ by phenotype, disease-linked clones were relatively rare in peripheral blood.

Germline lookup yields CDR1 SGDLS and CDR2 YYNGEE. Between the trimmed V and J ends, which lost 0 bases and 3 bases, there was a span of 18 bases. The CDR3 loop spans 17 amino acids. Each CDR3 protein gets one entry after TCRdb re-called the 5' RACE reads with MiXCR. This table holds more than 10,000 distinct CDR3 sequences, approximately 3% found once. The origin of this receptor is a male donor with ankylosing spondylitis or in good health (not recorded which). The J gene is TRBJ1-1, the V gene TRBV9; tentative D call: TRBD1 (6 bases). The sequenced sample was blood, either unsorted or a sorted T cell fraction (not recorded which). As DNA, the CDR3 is TGTGCCAGCAGCGTAGCGGTAGGGGCCAGGGGAGACACTGAAGCTTTCTTT. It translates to CASSVAVGARGDTEAFF.